This note documents a single TCR beta chain sequence. Donors showed nominal health when sampled, although they likely had unrecorded immune exposures. The PCR made use of 60 Vbeta and 13 Jbeta primers. The assay was immunoSEQ multiplex PCR, and TCRdb's table has in-frame clones only and misses some. The repertoire holds more than 80,000 clones, with 55% to 70% as singletons. The data are from a study of cytomegalovirus exposure and HLA in healthy donors. Study overall: Earlier sequencing of 200 million or so T cells yielded 100 million to 120 million unique TCR beta sequences. Early released data comprised about 85 million unique TCRs from HLA-typed donors.

In germline, CDR1 is MNHEY, CDR2 SVGAGI. The CDR3 runs to 14 residues. The V end lost 5 bases, the J end lost 8 bases, and 15 bases lay between the germline ends. The receptor's source is a woman between 35 and 50 years old in good health and CMV-seropositive. The V call is TRBV6-5, the J call TRBJ1-4, with TRBD1 as a possible D gene (6 bases). The sample comprised PBMCs. The CDR3 nucleotides read TGTGCCAGCAGTCAGAGGGACACATCAGAAAAACTGTTTTTT. This translates into CASSQRDTSEKLFF.